This T cell receptor (beta chain) originates from a study of graft-versus-host responses after intestinal transplantation. For the study at large: Every recipient underwent anti-thymocyte globulin induction, then tacrolimus and steroids for 2 to 3 years.

Study-level results: Researchers found GvH clones in recipient marrow, and some showed up first in ileum or blood.

Sequenced by immunoSEQ multiplex PCR; TCRdb stores in-frame clones only, minus some. The sample shows around 100,000 clones, around 94% of them seen only once. Concerning this clone: Its cognate antigen is unknown.

Germline V lookup: CDR1 SNHLY, CDR2 FYNNEI. The CDR3 extends over 12 amino acids. Trimming removed 3 bases from V and 5 bases from J, with 7 bases in between. The chain joins TRBV2 to TRBJ1-2; D gene uncertain. The TCR comes from a human donor who was the organ donor for an intestinal transplant. The sequencing here drew on unstimulated CD8+ T cells sorted from spleen or lymph node cells, taken before transplant. CDR3 in DNA: TGTGCCAGCAGTGAGGCAGGTTATGGCTACACCTTC. It is translated as CASSEAGYGYTF.